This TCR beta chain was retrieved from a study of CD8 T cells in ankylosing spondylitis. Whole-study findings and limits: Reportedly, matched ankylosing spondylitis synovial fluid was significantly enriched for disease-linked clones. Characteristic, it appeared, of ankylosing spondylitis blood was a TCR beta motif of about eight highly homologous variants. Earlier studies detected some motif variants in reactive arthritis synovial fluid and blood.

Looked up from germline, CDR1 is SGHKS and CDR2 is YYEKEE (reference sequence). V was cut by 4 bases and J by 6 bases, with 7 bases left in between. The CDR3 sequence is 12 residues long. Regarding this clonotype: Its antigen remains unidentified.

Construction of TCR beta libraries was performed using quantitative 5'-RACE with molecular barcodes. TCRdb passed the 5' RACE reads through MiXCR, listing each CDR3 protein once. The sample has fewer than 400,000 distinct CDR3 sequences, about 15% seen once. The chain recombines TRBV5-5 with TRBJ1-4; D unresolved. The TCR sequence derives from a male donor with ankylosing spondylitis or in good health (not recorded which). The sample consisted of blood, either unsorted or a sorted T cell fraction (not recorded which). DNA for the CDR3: TGTGCCAGCAGCCCCCCGGATGAAAAACTGTTTTTT. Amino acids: CASSPPDEKLFF.